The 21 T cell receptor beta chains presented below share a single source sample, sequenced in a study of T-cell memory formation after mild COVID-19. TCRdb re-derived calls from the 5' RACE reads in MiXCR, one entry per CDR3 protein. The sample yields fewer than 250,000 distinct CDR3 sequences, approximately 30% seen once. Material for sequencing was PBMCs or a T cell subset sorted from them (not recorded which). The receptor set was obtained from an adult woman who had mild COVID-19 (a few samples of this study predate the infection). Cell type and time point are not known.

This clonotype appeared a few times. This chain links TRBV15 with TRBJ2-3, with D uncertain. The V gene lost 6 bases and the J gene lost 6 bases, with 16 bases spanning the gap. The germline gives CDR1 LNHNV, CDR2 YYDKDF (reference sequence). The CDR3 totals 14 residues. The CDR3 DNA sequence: TGTGCCACCAGGTCTGAAAGTCAGACCGATACGCAGTATTTT. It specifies CATRSESQTDTQYF.

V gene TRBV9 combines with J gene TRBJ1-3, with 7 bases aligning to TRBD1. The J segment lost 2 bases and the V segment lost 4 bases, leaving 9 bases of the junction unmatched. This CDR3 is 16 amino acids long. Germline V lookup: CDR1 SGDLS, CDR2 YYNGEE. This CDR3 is CASSPGGTEPGNTIYF. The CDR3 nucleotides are TGTGCCAGCAGCCCAGGGGGGACAGAGCCTGGAAACACCATATATTTT.

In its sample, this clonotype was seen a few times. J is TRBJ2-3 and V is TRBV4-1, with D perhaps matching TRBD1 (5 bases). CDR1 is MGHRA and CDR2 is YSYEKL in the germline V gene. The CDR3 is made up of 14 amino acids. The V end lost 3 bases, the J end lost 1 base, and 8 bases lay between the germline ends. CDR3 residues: CASSQRQRTDTQYF. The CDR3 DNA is TGCGCCAGCAGCCAGAGACAGCGCACAGATACGCAGTATTTT.

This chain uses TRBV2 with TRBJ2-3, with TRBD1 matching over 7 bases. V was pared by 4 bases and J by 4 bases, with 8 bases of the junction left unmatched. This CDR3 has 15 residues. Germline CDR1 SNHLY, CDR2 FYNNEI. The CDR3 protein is CASSGGQKSSDTQYF. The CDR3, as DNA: TGTGCCAGCAGTGGGGGACAGAAATCTTCAGATACGCAGTATTTT.

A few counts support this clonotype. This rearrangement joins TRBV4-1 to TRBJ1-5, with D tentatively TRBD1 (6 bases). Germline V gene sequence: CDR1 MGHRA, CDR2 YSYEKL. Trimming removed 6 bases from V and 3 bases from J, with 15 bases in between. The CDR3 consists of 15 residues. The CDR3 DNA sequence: TGCGCCAGCAGTATGATAGGACAGCACAATCAGCCCCAGCATTTT. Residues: CASSMIGQHNQPQHF.

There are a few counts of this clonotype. CDR3 residues: CASSKPRQGSSGDSTDTQYF. Here the CDR3 DNA reads TGTGCCAGCAGCAAACCCCGACAGGGGTCTAGCGGGGATAGCACAGATACGCAGTATTTT. The V call is TRBV21-1, the J call TRBJ2-3; the table assigns TRBD2, which was not confirmed against the DNA. TRBV21-1 has pseudogene status. The CDR3 spans 20 residues.

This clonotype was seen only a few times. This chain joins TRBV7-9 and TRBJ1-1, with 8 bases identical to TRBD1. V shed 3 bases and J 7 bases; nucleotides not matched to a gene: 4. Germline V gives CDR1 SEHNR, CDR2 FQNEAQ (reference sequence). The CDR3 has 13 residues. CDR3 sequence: CASSLLGQGEAFF. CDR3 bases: TGTGCCAGCAGCTTGCTTGGACAGGGTGAAGCTTTCTTT. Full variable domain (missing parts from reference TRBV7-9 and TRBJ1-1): DTGVSQNPRHKITKRGQNVTFRCDPISEHNRLYWYRQTLGQGPEFLTYFQNEAQLEKSRLLSDRFSAERPKGSFSTLEIQRTEQGDSAMYLCASSLLGQGEAFFGQGTRLTVV.

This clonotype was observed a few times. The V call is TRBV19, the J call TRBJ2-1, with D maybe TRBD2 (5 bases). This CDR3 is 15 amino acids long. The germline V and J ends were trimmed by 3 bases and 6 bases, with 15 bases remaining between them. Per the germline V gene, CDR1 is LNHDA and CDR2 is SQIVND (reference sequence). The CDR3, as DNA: TGTGCCAGTAGTATTTTAAGGCTAGCAGGCAATGAGCAGTTCTTC. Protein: CASSILRLAGNEQFF.

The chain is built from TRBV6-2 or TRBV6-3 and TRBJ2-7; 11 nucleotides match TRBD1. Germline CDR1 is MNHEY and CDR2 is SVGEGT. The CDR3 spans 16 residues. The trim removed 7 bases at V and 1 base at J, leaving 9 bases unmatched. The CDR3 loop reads CASTPTRDRGSYEQYF. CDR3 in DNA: TGTGCCAGCACTCCCACCCGGGACAGGGGGTCCTACGAGCAGTACTTC.

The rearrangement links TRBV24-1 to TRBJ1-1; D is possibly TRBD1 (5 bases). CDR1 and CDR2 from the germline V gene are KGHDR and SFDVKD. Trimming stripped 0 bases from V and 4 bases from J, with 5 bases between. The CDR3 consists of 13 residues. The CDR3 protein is CATSDLGGTEAFF. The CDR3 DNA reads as TGTGCCACCAGTGATTTGGGGGGCACTGAAGCTTTCTTT.

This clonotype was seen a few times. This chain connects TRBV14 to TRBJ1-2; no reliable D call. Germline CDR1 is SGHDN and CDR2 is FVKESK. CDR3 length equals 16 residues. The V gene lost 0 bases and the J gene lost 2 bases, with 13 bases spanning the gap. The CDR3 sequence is CASSQDHNRPNYGYTF. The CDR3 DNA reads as TGTGCCAGCAGCCAAGATCACAACAGACCCAACTATGGCTACACCTTC. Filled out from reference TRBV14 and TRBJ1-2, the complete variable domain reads EAGVTQFPSHSVIEKGQTVTLRCDPISGHDNLYWYRRVMGKEIKFLLHFVKESKQDESGMPNNRFLAERTGGTYSTLKVQPAELEDSGVYFCASSQDHNRPNYGYTFGSGTRLTVV.

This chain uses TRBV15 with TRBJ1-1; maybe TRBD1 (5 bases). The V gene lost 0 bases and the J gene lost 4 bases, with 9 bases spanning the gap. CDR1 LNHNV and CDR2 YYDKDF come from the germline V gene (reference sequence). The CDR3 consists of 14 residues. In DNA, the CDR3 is TGTGCCACCAGCAGAGATCCCGGGGCCACTGAAGCTTTCTTT. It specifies CATSRDPGATEAFF.

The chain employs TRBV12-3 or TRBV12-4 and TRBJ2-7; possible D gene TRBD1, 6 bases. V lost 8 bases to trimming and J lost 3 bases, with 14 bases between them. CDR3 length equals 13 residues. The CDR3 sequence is CASGKGVGYEQYF. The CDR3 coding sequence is TGTGCCAGCGGGAAGGGGGTTGGCTACGAGCAGTACTTC.

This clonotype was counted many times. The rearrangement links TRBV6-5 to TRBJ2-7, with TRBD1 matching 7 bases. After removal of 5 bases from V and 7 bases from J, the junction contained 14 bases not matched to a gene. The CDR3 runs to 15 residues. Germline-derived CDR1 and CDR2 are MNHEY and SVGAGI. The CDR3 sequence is CASSTADREGGEQYF. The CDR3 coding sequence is TGTGCCAGCAGTACCGCCGACAGGGAAGGGGGAGAGCAGTACTTC.

As DNA, the CDR3 is TGTGCCAGCACTGATAAGGGGGCGTCGGCCAAAAACATTCAGTACTTC. Translation gives CASTDKGASAKNIQYF. V is TRBV7-9 and J is TRBJ2-4; 7 nucleotides line up with TRBD1. The germline V gene has CDR1 SEHNR and CDR2 FQNEAQ (reference sequence). CDR3 length equals 16 residues. V was clipped by 7 bases and J by 1 base; unmatched bases: 10.

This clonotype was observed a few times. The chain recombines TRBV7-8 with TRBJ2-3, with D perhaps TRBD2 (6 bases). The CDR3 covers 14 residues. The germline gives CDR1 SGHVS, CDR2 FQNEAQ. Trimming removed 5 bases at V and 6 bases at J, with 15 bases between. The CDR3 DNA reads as TGTGCCAGCAGCCACAGGACGGGACTGGATACGCAGTATTTT. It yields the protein CASSHRTGLDTQYF.

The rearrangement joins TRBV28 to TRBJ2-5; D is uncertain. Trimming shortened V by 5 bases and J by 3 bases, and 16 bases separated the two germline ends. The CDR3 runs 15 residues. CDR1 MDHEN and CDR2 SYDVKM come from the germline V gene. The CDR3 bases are TGTGCCAGCAGTGGCGACGGAGCCAGAAAAGAGACCCAGTACTTC. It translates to CASSGDGARKETQYF.

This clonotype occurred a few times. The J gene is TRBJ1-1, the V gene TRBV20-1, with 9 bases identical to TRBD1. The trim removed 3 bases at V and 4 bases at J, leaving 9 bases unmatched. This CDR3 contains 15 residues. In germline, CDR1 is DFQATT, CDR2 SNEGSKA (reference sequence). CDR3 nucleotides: TGCAGTGCTAGTTACGCTCGACAGGGGGGCACTGAAGCTTTCTTT. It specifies CSASYARQGGTEAFF.

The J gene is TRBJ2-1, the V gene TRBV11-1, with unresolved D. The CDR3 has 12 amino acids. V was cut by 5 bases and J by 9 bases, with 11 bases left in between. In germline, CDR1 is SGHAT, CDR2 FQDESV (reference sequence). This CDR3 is CASSPVQGEQFF. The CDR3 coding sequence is TGTGCCAGCAGCCCGGTCCAAGGTGAGCAGTTCTTC.

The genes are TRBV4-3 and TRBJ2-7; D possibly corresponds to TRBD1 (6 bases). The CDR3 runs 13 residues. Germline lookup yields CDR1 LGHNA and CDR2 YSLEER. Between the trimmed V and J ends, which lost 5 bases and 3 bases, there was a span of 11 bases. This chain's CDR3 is CASSLARGYEQYF. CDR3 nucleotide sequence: TGCGCCAGCAGCTTGGCCAGGGGCTACGAGCAGTACTTC.

CDR3 amino acids: CASNPTGGTGELFF. The DNA of the CDR3 is TGTGCCAGCAACCCGACAGGGGGCACCGGGGAGCTGTTTTTT. The rearrangement links TRBV27 to TRBJ2-2; 9 bases agree with TRBD1. Per germline, CDR1 MNHEY and CDR2 SMNVEV (reference sequence). Trimming removed 7 bases from V and 4 bases from J; junction bases left unmatched: 4. The CDR3 contains 14 residues.